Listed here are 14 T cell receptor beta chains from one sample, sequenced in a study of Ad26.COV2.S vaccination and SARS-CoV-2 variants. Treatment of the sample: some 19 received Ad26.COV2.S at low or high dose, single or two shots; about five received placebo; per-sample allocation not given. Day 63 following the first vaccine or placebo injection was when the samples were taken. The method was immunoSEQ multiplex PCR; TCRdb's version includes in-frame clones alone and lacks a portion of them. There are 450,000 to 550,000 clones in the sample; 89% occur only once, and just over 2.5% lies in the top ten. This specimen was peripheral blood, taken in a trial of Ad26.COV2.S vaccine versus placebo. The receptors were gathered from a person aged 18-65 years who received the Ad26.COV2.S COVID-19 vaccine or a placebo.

This chain's CDR3 is CASSLRLQTSNQPQHF. In DNA form, the CDR3 reads TGTGCCAGCAGCTTGAGGCTGCAGACAAGCAATCAGCCCCAGCATTTT. This sequence joins TRBV5-5 and TRBJ1-5; D is undetermined. Germline values: CDR1 SGHKS, CDR2 YYEKEE (reference sequence). This CDR3 region has 16 residues. Trimming removed 1 base from V and 1 base from J, with 12 bases in between.

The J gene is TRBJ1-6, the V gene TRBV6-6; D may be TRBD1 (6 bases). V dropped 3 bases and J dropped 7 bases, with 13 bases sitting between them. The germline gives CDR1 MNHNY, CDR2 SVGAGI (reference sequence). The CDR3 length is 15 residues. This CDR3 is CASSYEQGGNSPLHF. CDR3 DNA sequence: TGTGCCAGCAGTTATGAACAGGGCGGCAATTCACCCCTCCACTTT.

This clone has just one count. The CDR3: CASSQVLQGADYGYTF. The CDR3 DNA reads TGCGCCAGCAGCCAAGTCTTACAGGGGGCCGACTATGGCTACACCTTC. V gene TRBV4-3 combines with J gene TRBJ1-2; the match to TRBD1 covers 9 bases. V shed 1 base, J shed 3 bases, and the junction held 6 bases outside the gene matches. From germline, CDR1 is LGHNA and CDR2 YSLEER. The CDR3 has 16 residues.

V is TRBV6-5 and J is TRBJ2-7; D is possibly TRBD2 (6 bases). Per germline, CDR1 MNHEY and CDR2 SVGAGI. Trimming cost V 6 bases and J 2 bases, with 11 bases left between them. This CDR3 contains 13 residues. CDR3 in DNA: TGTGCCAGCAGCAGGGAGGTAACCTACGAGCAGTACTTC. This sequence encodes CASSREVTYEQYF.

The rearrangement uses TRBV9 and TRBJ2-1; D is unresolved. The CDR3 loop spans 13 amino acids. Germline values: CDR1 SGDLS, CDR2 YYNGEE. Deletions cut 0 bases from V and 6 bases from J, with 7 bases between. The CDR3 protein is CASSVDLLNEQFF. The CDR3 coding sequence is TGTGCCAGCAGCGTAGACCTTCTCAATGAGCAGTTCTTC.

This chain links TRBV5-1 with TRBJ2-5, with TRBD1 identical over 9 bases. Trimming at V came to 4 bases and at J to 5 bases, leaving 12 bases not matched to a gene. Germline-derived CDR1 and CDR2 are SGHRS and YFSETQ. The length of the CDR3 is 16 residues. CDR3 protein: CASSPAPGTGYETQYF. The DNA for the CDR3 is TGCGCCAGCAGCCCGGCCCCGGGGACAGGGTACGAGACCCAGTACTTC.

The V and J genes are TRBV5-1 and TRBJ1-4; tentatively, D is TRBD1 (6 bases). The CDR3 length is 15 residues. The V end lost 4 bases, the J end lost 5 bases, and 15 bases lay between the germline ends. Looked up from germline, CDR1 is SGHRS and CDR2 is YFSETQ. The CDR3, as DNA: TGCGCCAGCAGCCGTGGGTCCAGGGGCAATGAAAAACTGTTTTTT. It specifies CASSRGSRGNEKLFF.

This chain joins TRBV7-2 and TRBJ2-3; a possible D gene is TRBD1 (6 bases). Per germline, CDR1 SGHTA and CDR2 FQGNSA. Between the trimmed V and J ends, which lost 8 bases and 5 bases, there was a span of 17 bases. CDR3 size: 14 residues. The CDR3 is CASGKTGFIDTQYF. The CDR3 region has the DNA TGTGCCAGCGGAAAGACAGGTTTCATAGATACGCAGTATTTT.

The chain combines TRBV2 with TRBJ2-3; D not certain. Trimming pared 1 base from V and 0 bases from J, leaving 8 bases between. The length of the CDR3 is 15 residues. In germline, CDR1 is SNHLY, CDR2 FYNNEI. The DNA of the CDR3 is TGTGCCAGCAGTGAAGGTCAATCTAGCACAGATACGCAGTATTTT. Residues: CASSEGQSSTDTQYF.

In nucleotides, the CDR3 is TGTGCCAGTAGATGGACTAGCGGCTTGTTCGAGCAGTTCTTC. Translated, it gives CASRWTSGLFEQFF. The chain recombines TRBV19 with TRBJ2-1; 10 nucleotides align to TRBD2. The CDR3 is made up of 14 amino acids. The junction had 9 bases not matched to a gene; V was cut back by 6 bases and J by 10 bases. Germline values: CDR1 LNHDA, CDR2 SQIVND (reference sequence).

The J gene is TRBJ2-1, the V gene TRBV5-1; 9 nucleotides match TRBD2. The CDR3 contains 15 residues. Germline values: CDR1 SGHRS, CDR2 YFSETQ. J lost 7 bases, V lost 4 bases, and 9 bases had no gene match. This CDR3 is CASSPGLAPANEQFF. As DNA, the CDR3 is TGCGCCAGCAGCCCCGGACTAGCGCCAGCGAATGAGCAGTTCTTC.

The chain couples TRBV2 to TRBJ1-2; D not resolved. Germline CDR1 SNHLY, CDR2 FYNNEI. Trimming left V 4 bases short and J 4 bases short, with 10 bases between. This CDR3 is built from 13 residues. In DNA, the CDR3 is TGTGCCAGCAGTGTAACCGGCAGCTATGGCTACACCTTC. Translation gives CASSVTGSYGYTF.

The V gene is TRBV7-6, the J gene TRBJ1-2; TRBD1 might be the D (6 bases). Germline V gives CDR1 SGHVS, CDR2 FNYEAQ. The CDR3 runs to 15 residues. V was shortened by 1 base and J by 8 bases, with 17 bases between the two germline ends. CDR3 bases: TGTGCCAGCAGCTTAGTGGCAGGGGATTCGGGGGGCTACACCTTC. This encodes CASSLVAGDSGGYTF.

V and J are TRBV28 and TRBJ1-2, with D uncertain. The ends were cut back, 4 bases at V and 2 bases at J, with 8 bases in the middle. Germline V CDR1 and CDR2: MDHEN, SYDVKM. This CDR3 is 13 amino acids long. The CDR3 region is CASSSTGNYGYTF. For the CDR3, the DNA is TGTGCCAGCAGTTCGACGGGAAACTATGGCTACACCTTC.